One and the same sample provided the 4 T cell receptor beta chains below, sequenced in a study of blood T cell repertoires in COVID-19. Here immunoSEQ multiplex PCR was the method, and the copy in TCRdb shows in-frame clones only, minus some. The data hold about 220,000 clones, with 80% observed a single time. The sample comprised peripheral blood. All receptors derive from a woman between 70 and 85 years old with acute or convalescent COVID-19.

The chain has TRBV27 and TRBJ2-3, with D perhaps TRBD2 (6 bases). Per the germline V gene, CDR1 is MNHEY and CDR2 is SMNVEV (reference sequence). The CDR3 has 13 amino acids. V was trimmed by 5 bases and J by 8 bases, leaving 14 bases between them. The CDR3 bases are TGTGCCAGCAGTCGACTAGTCGAAGGTACGCAGTATTTT. Encoded protein: CASSRLVEGTQYF.

V usage is TRBV5-8 and J usage is TRBJ2-1, with 7 bases that match TRBD1. The V gene end was trimmed by 5 bases and the J gene end by 7 bases; junction bases not matched to a gene: 12. CDR3 length: 15 residues. CDR1 is SGHTS and CDR2 is YDEGEE in the germline V gene. The CDR3 protein is CASRHRDRVGNEQFF. The CDR3, as DNA: TGTGCCAGCAGACACCGGGACAGAGTAGGGAATGAGCAGTTCTTC.

The V gene is TRBV6-2 or TRBV6-3, the J gene TRBJ2-2; tentatively, D is TRBD2 (6 bases). This CDR3 is built from 16 residues. The V gene lost 4 bases and the J gene lost 6 bases, with 18 bases spanning the gap. Germline V lookup: CDR1 MNHEY, CDR2 SVGEGT. CDR3 in amino acids: CASSSLSGSMAGELFF. CDR3 in DNA: TGTGCCAGCAGTTCCCTGAGCGGGTCAATGGCCGGGGAGCTGTTTTTT.

The rearrangement links TRBV9 to TRBJ2-3, with 9 positions matching TRBD2. J lost 3 bases, V lost 4 bases, and 9 bases had no gene match. This CDR3 region has 16 residues. Per germline, CDR1 SGDLS and CDR2 YYNGEE. The CDR3 bases are TGTGCCAGCAGCCCCCAGGTGGCGGGGGGGACAGATACGCAGTATTTT. The encoded protein is CASSPQVAGGTDTQYF.